What follows describes a single T cell receptor beta chain. What it recognizes is unknown. This CDR3 spans 14 amino acids. The germline V gene encodes CDR1 MNHEY and CDR2 SMNVEV (reference sequence). The V and J ends lost 7 bases and 0 bases respectively, with 10 bases between them. These data come from a study of CD8+ T cells in alopecia areata. TCR sequencing used cDNA made by reverse transcription of extracted RNA. Method: immunoSEQ multiplex PCR; TCRdb's copy keeps in-frame clones and lacks some. The table has 120,000 to 150,000 clones, 75% to 90% seen once. Study findings and constraints: Mice showed TCR sharing more clearly than patients did, possibly owing to HLA.

This chain links TRBV27 with TRBJ2-1; D gene ambiguous. This specimen was CD8+ T cells sorted from blood, taken at week 0. The sequence derives from a human donor with alopecia areata. The CDR3 sequence: CASTIQGSYNEQFF. CDR3 bases: TGTGCCAGCACCATCCAAGGCTCCTACAATGAGCAGTTCTTC.